This T cell receptor (beta chain) was observed in a study of blood T cell repertoires in COVID-19. Everyone who took part was roughly 18 to 89 years old, and they came from about two dozen US areas. As originally analysed: Nucleated cell counts were estimated from reference gene primer amplification. Clones were sequenced by immunoSEQ multiplex PCR, and TCRdb holds only the in-frame ones, with some missing. Clonal size and the V and J genes are those of that table, whereas D and trimming came from the DNA. The profile covers over 150,000 clones, with about nine tenths appearing a single time and around 9.5% taken by the ten largest. This clonotype was sampled from a woman between 18 and 29 years old who had recovered from COVID-19. Sample: PBMCs or T cells enriched from blood (not recorded which).

The CDR3, as DNA: TGTGCCAGCCCTCAGGGACTCTCTGGGGCCAACGTCCTGACTTTC. Encoded protein: CASPQGLSGANVLTF. The chain recombines TRBV11-3 with TRBJ2-6; TRBD2 might be the D (6 bases). Trimming took 8 bases from V and 0 from J, leaving 11 bases between them. The CDR3 is made up of 15 amino acids. CDR1 is SGHNT and CDR2 is YENEEA in the germline V gene.